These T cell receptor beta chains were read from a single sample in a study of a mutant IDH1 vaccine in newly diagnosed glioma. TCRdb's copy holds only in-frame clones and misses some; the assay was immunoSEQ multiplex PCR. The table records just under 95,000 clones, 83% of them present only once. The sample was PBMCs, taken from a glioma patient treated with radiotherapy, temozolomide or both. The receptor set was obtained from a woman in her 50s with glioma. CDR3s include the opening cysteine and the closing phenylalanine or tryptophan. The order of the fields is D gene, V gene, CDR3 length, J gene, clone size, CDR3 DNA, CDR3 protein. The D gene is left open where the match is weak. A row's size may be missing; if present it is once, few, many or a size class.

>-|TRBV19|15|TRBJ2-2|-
TGTGCCAGCATTGGGGGAGCCAGGGGTTCCGGGGAGCTGTTTTTT
CASIGGARGSGELFF
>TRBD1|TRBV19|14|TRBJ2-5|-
TGTGCCACCTCACGGGGGACAGGAGGAGAGACCCAGTACTTC
CATSRGTGGETQYF
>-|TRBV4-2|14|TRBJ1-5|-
TGTGCCAGCAGCCAAGAGGAGGGGAATCAGCCCCAGCATTTT
CASSQEEGNQPQHF
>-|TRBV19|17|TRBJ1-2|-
TGTGCCAGTAGTCCTCAACATTCGACAGGTTTTAACTATGGCTACACCTTC
CASSPQHSTGFNYGYTF
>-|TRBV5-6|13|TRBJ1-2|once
TGTGCCAGCAGCTTGAACAGACTGTTTGGCTACACCTTC
CASSLNRLFGYTF
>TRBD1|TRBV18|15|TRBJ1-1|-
TGTGCCAGCTCACCCGGACAGGGGGGGCAAACTGAAGCTTTCTTT
CASSPGQGGQTEAFF
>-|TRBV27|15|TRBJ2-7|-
TGTGCCAGCAGTTTATCGCATCAGGGTTCCTACGAGCAGTACTTC
CASSLSHQGSYEQYF
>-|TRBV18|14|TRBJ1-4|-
TGTGTCAGCTCACCCCCCGGAGGAAGTGAAAAACTGTTTTTT
CVSSPPGGSEKLFF
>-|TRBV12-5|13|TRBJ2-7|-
TGTGCTAGTGGTTTGGAAGCCCAGCACGAGCAGTACTTC
CASGLEAQHEQYF
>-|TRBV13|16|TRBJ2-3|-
TGTGCCAGCAGCGGACCCGGAACATCGAGCACAGATACGCAGTATTTT
CASSGPGTSSTDTQYF
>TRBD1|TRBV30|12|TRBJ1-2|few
TGTGCCTGGAGTGCCACAGGGGCCGGCTACACCTTC
CAWSATGAGYTF
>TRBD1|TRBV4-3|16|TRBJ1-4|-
TGCGCCAGCAGCCCTCGGACAGGTGCAACTAATGAAAAACTGTTTTTT
CASSPRTGATNEKLFF
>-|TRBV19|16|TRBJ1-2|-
TGTGCCAGTAGTATTTCGTATCAGCTAACTAACTATGGCTACACCTTC
CASSISYQLTNYGYTF